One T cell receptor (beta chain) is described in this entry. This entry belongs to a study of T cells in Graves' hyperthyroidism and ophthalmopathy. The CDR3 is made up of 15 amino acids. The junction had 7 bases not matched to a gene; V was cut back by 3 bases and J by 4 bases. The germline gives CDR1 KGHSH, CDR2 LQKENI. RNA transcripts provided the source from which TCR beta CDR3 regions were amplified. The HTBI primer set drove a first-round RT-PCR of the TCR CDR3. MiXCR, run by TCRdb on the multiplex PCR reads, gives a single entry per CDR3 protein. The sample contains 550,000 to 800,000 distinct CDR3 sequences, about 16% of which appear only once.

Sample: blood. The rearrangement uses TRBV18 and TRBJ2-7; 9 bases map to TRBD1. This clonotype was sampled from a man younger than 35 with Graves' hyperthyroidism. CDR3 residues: CASSPQGTGKYEQYF. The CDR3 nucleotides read TGTGCCAGCTCACCGCAAGGGACAGGGAAATACGAGCAGTACTTC.